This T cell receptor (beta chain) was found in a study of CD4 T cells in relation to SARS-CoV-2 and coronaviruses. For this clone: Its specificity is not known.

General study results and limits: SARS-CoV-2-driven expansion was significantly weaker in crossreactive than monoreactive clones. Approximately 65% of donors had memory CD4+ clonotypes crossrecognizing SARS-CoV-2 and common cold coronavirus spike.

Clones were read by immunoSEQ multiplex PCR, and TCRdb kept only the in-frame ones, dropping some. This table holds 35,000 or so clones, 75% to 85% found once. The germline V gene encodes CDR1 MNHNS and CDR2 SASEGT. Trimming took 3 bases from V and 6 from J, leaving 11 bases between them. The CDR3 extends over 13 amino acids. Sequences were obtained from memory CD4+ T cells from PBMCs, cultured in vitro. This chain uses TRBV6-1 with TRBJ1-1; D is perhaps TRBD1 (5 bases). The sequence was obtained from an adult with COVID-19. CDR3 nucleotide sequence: TGTGCCAGCAGTGACAGGGTTTCGTCTGAAGCTTTCTTT. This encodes CASSDRVSSEAFF.